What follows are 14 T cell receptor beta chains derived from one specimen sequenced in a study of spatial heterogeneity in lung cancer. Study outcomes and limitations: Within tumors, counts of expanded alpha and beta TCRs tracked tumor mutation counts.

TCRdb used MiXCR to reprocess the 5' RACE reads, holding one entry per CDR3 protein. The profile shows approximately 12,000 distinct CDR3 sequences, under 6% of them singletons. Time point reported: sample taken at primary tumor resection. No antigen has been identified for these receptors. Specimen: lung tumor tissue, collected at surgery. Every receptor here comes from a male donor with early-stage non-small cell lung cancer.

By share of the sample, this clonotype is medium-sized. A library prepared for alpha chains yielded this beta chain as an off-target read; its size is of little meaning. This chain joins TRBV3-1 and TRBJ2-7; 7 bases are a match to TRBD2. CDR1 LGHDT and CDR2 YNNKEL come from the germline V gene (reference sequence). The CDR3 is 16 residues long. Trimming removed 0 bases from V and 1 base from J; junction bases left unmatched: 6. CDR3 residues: CASSQDKLARSYEQYF. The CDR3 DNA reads TGTGCCAGCAGCCAAGATAAACTAGCGAGGTCCTACGAGCAGTACTTC.

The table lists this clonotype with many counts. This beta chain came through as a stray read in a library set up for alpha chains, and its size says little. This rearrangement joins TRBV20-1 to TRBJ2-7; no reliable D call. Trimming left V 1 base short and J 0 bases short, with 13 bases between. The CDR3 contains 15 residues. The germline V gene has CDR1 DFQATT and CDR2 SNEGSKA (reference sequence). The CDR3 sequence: CSARVRFLSSYEQYF. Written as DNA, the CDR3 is TGCAGTGCTAGAGTCCGTTTTCTTAGCTCCTACGAGCAGTACTTC.

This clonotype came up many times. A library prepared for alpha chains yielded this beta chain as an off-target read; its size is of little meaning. CDR3: CASSYQQVDSPLHF. Here the CDR3 DNA reads TGTGCCAGCAGTTACCAACAGGTTGATTCACCCCTCCACTTT. This sequence joins TRBV6-2 or TRBV6-3 and TRBJ1-6, with D possibly matching TRBD1 (5 bases). Trimming cost V 2 bases and J 8 bases, with 10 bases left between them. Germline V gene data show CDR1 as MNHEY and CDR2 as SVGEGT. The CDR3 extends over 14 amino acids.

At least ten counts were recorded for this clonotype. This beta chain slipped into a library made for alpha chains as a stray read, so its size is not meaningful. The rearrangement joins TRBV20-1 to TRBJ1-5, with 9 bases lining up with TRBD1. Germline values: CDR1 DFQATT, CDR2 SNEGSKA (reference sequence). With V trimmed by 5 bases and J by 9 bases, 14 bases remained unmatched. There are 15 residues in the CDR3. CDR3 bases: TGCAGTGCTCGGGACAGGGCGAGAATTTGGAGGCCCCAGCATTTT. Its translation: CSARDRARIWRPQHF.

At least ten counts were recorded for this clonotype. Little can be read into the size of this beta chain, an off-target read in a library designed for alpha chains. CDR3 amino acids: CASSFGGGNTEAFF. The CDR3 DNA sequence: TGTGCCAGCAGTTTTGGAGGGGGGAACACTGAAGCTTTCTTT. The chain is built from TRBV12-3 or TRBV12-4 and TRBJ1-1; a weak D match, TRBD1 (6 bases). V was shortened by 3 bases and J by 1 base, with 9 bases between the two germline ends. CDR3 length: 14 amino acids.

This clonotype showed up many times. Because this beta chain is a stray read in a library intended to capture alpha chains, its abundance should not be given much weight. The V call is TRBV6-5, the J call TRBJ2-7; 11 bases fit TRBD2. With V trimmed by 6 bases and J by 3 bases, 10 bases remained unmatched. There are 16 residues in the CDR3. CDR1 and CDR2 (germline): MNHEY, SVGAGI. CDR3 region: CASSTTSGATNYEQYF. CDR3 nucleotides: TGTGCCAGCAGCACGACTAGCGGGGCGACTAACTACGAGCAGTACTTC.

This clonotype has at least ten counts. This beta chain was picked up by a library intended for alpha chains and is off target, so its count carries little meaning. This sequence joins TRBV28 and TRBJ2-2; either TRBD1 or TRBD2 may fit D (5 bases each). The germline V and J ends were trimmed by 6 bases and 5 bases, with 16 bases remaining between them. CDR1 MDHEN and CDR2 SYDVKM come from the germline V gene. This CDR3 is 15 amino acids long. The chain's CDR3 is CASSPVGWGTGELFF. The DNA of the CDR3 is TGTGCCAGCAGCCCAGTCGGATGGGGGACCGGGGAGCTGTTTTTT.

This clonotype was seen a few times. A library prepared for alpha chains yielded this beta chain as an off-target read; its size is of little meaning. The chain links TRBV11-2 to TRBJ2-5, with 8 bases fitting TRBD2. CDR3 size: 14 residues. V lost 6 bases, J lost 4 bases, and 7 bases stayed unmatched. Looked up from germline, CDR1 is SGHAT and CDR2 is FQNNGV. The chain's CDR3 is CASSPGLVLETQYF. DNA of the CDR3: TGTGCCAGCAGTCCGGGACTAGTGTTAGAGACCCAGTACTTC.

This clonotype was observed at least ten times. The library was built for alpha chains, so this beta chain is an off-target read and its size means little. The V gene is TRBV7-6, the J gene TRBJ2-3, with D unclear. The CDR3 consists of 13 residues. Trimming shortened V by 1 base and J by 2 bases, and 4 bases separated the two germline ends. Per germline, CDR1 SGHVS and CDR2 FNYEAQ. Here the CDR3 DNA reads TGTGCCAGCAGCTTAGGCTACACAGATACGCAGTATTTT. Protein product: CASSLGYTDTQYF.

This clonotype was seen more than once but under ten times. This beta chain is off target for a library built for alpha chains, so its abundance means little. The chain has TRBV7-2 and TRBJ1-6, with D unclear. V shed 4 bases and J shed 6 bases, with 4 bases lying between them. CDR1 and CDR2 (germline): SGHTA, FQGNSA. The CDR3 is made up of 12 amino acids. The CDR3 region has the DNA TGTGCCAGCAGCTCGTTTAATTCACCCCTCCACTTT. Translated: CASSSFNSPLHF.

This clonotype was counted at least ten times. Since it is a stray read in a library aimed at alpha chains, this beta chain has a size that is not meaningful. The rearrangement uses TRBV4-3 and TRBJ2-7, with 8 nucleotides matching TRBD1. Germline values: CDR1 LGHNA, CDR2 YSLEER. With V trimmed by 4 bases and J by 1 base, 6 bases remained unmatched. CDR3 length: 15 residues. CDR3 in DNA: TGCGCCAGCAGCCTTAGGACAGGGAGTTCCTACGAGCAGTACTTC. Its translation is CASSLRTGSSYEQYF.

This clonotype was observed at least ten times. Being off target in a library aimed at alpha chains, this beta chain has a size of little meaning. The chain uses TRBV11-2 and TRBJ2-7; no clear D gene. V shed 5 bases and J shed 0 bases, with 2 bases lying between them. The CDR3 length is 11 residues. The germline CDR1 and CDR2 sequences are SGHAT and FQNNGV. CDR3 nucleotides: TGTGCCAGCAGCGTCTCCTACGAGCAGTACTTC. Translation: CASSVSYEQYF.

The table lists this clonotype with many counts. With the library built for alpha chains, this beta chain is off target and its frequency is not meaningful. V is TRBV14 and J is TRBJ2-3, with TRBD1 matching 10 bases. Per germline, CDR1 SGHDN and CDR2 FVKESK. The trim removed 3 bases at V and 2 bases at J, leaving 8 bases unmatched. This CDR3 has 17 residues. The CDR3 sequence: CASSHLPGQGSTDTQYF. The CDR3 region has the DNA TGTGCCAGCAGCCACCTTCCGGGACAGGGGTCCACAGATACGCAGTATTTT.

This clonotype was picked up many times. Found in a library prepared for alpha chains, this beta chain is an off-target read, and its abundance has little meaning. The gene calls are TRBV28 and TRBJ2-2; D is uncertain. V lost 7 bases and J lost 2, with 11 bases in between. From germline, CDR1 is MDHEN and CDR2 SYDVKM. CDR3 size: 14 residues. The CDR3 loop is CASILDSNTGELFF. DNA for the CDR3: TGTGCCAGCATCCTGGATTCAAACACCGGGGAGCTGTTTTTT.